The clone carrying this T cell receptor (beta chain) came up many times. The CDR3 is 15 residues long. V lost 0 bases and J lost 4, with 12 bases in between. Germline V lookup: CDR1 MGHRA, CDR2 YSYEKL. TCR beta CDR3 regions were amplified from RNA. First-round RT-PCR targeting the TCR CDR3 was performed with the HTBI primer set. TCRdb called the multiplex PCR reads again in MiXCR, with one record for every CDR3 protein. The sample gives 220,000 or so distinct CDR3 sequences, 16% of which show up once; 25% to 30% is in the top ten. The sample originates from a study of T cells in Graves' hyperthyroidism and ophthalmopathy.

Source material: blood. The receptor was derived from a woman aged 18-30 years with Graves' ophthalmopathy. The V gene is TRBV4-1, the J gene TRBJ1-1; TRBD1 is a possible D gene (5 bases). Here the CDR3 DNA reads TGCGCCAGCAGCCAAGATCTACAGGCGATCACTGAAGCTTTCTTT. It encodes CASSQDLQAITEAFF.